A selection of T cell receptor beta chains follows, all from one sample in a study of cytomegalovirus exposure and HLA in healthy donors. Using immunoSEQ multiplex PCR, the repertoire was profiled, and TCRdb retains in-frame clones only, with some absent. The table has over 200,000 clones, 77% seen once. Sample: PBMCs. The receptors here all came from a woman aged 60 to 75 in good health and CMV-seropositive. Both conserved end residues are part of each CDR3. Fields, in order: clone size, D gene, J gene, V gene, CDR3 length, CDR3 DNA, CDR3 protein. D genes are given only for firm matches. The size entry is marked missing in some rows and otherwise reads once, few, many or a size class.

.,.,TRBJ2-7,TRBV28,15,TGTGCCAGCAGTTTAGGGGGCGGAGGATCCTACGAGCAGTACTTC,CASSLGGGGSYEQYF
.,TRBD2,TRBJ2-3,TRBV11-2,17,TGTGCCAGCAGCTTAGGGCCCCCAGCGGGAGGGCTGTATACGCAGTATTTT,CASSLGPPAGGLYTQYF
.,.,TRBJ2-2,TRBV7-9,14,TGTGCCAGCACCCAGGGGACGAGGACCGGGGAGCTGTTTTTT,CASTQGTRTGELFF
few,TRBD1,TRBJ1-4,TRBV6-5,14,TGTGCCAGCAAACAGGGGGCAACTAATGAAAAACTGTTTTTT,CASKQGATNEKLFF
.,TRBD2,TRBJ2-7,TRBV27,14,TGTGCCAGCACCCGTAGCGGGCCGGCCTACGAGCAGTACTTC,CASTRSGPAYEQYF
many,.,TRBJ1-1,TRBV6-1,12,TGTGCCAGCAGTGAAAACGGAGGGGCAGCTTTCTTT,CASSENGGAAFF
.,.,TRBJ2-1,TRBV7-9,13,TGTTCCAGCAGCTTAGGGCATAACAATGAGCAGTTCTTC,CSSSLGHNNEQFF
once,TRBD1,TRBJ2-1,TRBV7-9,15,TGTGCCAGCAGCCCCCCAGGGGGCGCTTACAATGAGCAGTTCTTC,CASSPPGGAYNEQFF
.,TRBD1,TRBJ2-5,TRBV5-1,15,TGCGCCAGCAGCTGGGGGACAGGGGGCCAAGAGACCCAGTACTTC,CASSWGTGGQETQYF
few,TRBD2,TRBJ2-1,TRBV30,12,TGTGCAGGACTAGCCGGGGACAATGAGCAGTTCTTC,CAGLAGDNEQFF
.,.,TRBJ1-1,TRBV5-1,14,TGCGCCAGCAGCTTGGCAGGGGTCGTCACTGAAGCTTTCTTT,CASSLAGVVTEAFF
.,TRBD1,TRBJ2-7,TRBV18,16,TGTGCCAGCTCACCAACCGGGACAGGGGGCGGCCACGAGCAGTACTTC,CASSPTGTGGGHEQYF
.,.,TRBJ1-6,TRBV28,13,TGTGCCAGCATTCCAGGGTATAATTCACCCCTCCACTTT,CASIPGYNSPLHF
.,.,TRBJ1-3,TRBV5-1,15,TGCGCCAGCAGCTTGGATGGCAGGCCCGGAAACACCATATATTTT,CASSLDGRPGNTIYF
.,TRBD1,TRBJ1-4,TRBV29-1,14,TGCAGCGTCGCCCCGACAGGGATTGATGAAAAACTGTTTTTT,CSVAPTGIDEKLFF
.,.,TRBJ2-2,TRBV18,13,TGTGCCAGCTCTCCCCAAAACACCGGGGAGCTGTTTTTT,CASSPQNTGELFF